This T cell receptor beta chain derives from a study of blood T cell repertoires in COVID-19. Overall study context: Samples came from the United States, Italy and Spain, spanning acute and convalescent COVID-19. T cells, B-cell-depleted T cells, or PBMCs supplied cDNA or gDNA.

In the original processing: Estimation of nucleated cell counts relied on the amplification of reference gene primers. Sequenced by immunoSEQ multiplex PCR; TCRdb stores in-frame clones only, minus some. V and J calls and clone size come straight from that table; D and trimming were deduced from the DNA. This table has approximately 74,000 clones, under 95% appearing once. Sequenced sample: peripheral blood. This TCR came from a woman aged 60 to 75 with active COVID-19.

For the CDR3, the DNA is TGTGCCAGCACTACAGGGGGCTACACCGGGGAGCTGTTTTTT. Its translation: CASTTGGYTGELFF. This chain connects TRBV6-5 to TRBJ2-2; 9 bases align to TRBD1. Trimming at V came to 7 bases and at J to 3 bases, leaving 3 bases not matched to a gene. CDR3 length equals 14 residues. CDR1 and CDR2 from the germline V gene are MNHEY and SVGAGI.